These 7 T cell receptor beta chains were all obtained from the same sample, sequenced in a study of T cells in Graves' hyperthyroidism and ophthalmopathy. Amplified regions were TCR beta CDR3 sequences from RNA transcripts. During a first-round RT-PCR of the TCR CDR3, the HTBI primer set was used. TCRdb used MiXCR to reprocess the multiplex PCR reads, holding one entry per CDR3 protein. The sample carries almost 250,000 distinct CDR3 sequences, about 24% recorded once. Input material: blood. These receptors were collected from a woman between 40 and 50 years old with Graves' ophthalmopathy.

The V gene is TRBV4-3, the J gene TRBJ2-7, with 8 nucleotides matching TRBD1. This CDR3 contains 15 residues. With 4 bases clipped from V and 2 bases from J, the junction kept 7 bases outside the gene matches. Germline V CDR1 and CDR2: LGHNA, YSLEER. Here the CDR3 reads CASSPDRTGPYEQYF. In nucleotides, the CDR3 is TGCGCCAGCAGCCCCGATCGGACAGGGCCCTACGAGCAGTACTTC.

The sample holds many counts of this clonotype. The V gene is TRBV14, the J gene TRBJ2-7; possible D gene TRBD2, 5 bases. Germline CDR1 SGHDN, CDR2 FVKESK. The V end was cut by 0 bases, the J end by 4 bases, with 16 bases between. The CDR3 length is 16 residues. The CDR3 sequence: CASSQDLGSPAYEQYF. In DNA, the CDR3 is TGTGCCAGCAGCCAAGATTTAGGGAGCCCGGCGTACGAGCAGTACTTC.

The table lists this clonotype with many counts. This chain joins TRBV5-1 and TRBJ2-7; 7 bases match TRBD1. The CDR3 runs 13 residues. The V segment lost 5 bases and the J segment 2 bases; nucleotides outside the gene matches: 4. In germline, CDR1 is SGHRS, CDR2 YFSETQ. This CDR3 is CASRRTGTYEQYF. The CDR3 nucleotides are TGCGCCAGCAGAAGGACAGGAACCTACGAGCAGTACTTC.

This clonotype was counted many times. V usage is TRBV2 and J usage is TRBJ1-5; D uncertain. Germline-derived CDR1 and CDR2 are SNHLY and FYNNEI. The CDR3 totals 15 residues. Trimming pared 0 bases from V and 6 bases from J, leaving 12 bases between. The CDR3 protein is CASSEAGHGGQPQHF. CDR3 sequence (DNA): TGTGCCAGCAGTGAAGCAGGGCACGGTGGTCAGCCCCAGCATTTT.

This clonotype occurred many times. One end of the junction fails to match germline, which may point to a read error. The V call is TRBV7-2, the J call TRBJ2-2; D gene uncertain. Germline V gene sequence: CDR1 SGHTA, CDR2 FQGNSA. The CDR3 runs to 14 residues. DNA of the CDR3: TGTGCCAGCAGTTTAGGCGGGAACACCGGGGAGCTGTTTTTT. Its translation: CASSLGGNTGELFF.

This clonotype was seen many times. DNA of the CDR3: TGTGCCAGCAGTAGGGACGTCTCTGGGGCCAACGTCCTGACTTTC. This gives the protein CASSRDVSGANVLTF. The genes are TRBV28 and TRBJ2-6; D assignment may be TRBD1 or TRBD2 (5 bases each). Germline loops: CDR1 MDHEN, CDR2 SYDVKM. V was shortened by 5 bases and J by 0 bases, with 8 bases between the two germline ends. CDR3 size: 15 residues.

This clonotype was seen at least ten times. The chain has TRBV27 and TRBJ2-7, with no clear D. V dropped 0 bases and J dropped 1 base, with 10 bases sitting between them. The V gene's germline CDR1 is MNHEY and CDR2 SMNVEV (reference sequence). The CDR3 contains 15 residues. The CDR3 sequence is CASSLSVARSYEQYF. In DNA form, the CDR3 reads TGTGCCAGCAGTTTATCGGTGGCCAGATCCTACGAGCAGTACTTC.